Shown below are 20 T cell receptor beta chains from a single sample sequenced in a study of shared clonotypes between healthy human individuals. Method: immunoSEQ multiplex PCR; TCRdb's copy keeps in-frame clones and lacks some. This table has over 2 million clones, roughly 96% appearing once. The sequenced sample was naive CD4+ T cells sorted from blood. Described subset: CD45RA+ positively selected. These receptors were taken from a man younger than 35 in good health.

The rearrangement uses TRBV2 and TRBJ2-2; 10 bases map to TRBD2. The CDR3 runs to 16 residues. The V gene's germline CDR1 is SNHLY and CDR2 FYNNEI. J lost 0 bases, V lost 9 bases, and 7 bases had no gene match. The CDR3 sequence is CASASTSGANTGELFF. Here the CDR3 DNA reads TGTGCCAGTGCAAGCACTAGCGGGGCGAACACCGGGGAGCTGTTTTTT.

With respect to this clone: Within the sample, other DNA sequences also encode this same CDR3. CDR3 in DNA: TGTGCCAGCAGTGAACAGGGCGGCAATCAGCCCCAGCATTTT. As protein: CASSEQGGNQPQHF. The chain links TRBV6-1 to TRBJ1-5; D may be TRBD1 (5 bases). Per germline, CDR1 MNHNS and CDR2 SASEGT. V was trimmed by 2 bases and J by 2 bases, leaving 7 bases between them. This CDR3 region has 14 residues.

V gene TRBV2 combines with J gene TRBJ2-2; the D gene is possibly TRBD1 (6 bases). This CDR3 region has 15 residues. Trimming took off 2 bases at V and 1 base at J, with 8 bases between the two ends. CDR1 is SNHLY, CDR2 FYNNEI, per germline. The CDR3 nucleotides read TGTGCCAGCAGTGAAACCAGGGGGAACACCGGGGAGCTGTTTTTT. It yields the protein CASSETRGNTGELFF.

The chain recombines TRBV30 with TRBJ1-1; D is possibly TRBD1 (5 bases). Per the germline V gene, CDR1 is GTSNPN and CDR2 is SVGIG (reference sequence). With 2 bases removed from V and 11 bases from J, the gap between germline ends came to 15 bases. The CDR3 is 12 residues long. The CDR3 DNA follows: TGTGCCTGGAGTACAGGCCAGGAGCTGGCTTTCTTT. It codes for CAWSTGQELAFF.

This clone was seen only once. The genes are TRBV30 and TRBJ2-3, with D perhaps TRBD2 (5 bases). The germline V gene encodes CDR1 GTSNPN and CDR2 SVGIG (reference sequence). The V end lost 1 base, the J end lost 3 bases, and 11 bases lay between the germline ends. CDR3 length: 14 amino acids. CDR3 loop: CAWSDGDRTDTQYF. CDR3 sequence (DNA): TGTGCCTGGAGTGACGGGGATCGGACAGATACGCAGTATTTT.

Concerning this clone: One junction end does not reproduce the germline sequence, and a read error may be involved. This rearrangement joins TRBV30 to TRBJ2-3; 11 nucleotides agree with TRBD2. The CDR3 spans 17 residues. The germline V gene encodes CDR1 GTSNPN and CDR2 SVGIG (reference sequence). This chain's CDR3 is CAWGVVRTSGHTDTQYF. CDR3 bases: TGTGCCTGGGGTGTAGTTCGGACTAGCGGGCACACAGATACGCAGTATTTT.

The V call is TRBV6-1, the J call TRBJ2-1; D gene uncertain. Trimming shortened V by 7 bases and J by 7 bases, and 20 bases separated the two germline ends. The germline V gene encodes CDR1 MNHNS and CDR2 SASEGT. This CDR3 has 15 residues. The CDR3 coding sequence is TGTGCCAGCATGGTCGGAACAACGGTCCGGAATGAGCAGTTCTTC. This codes for CASMVGTTVRNEQFF.

This clone was counted a single time. The CDR3 loop reads CSALIRQASGYGYTF. The CDR3 nucleotides are TGCAGCGCCCTTATTCGACAGGCCTCTGGCTATGGCTACACCTTC. This chain links TRBV29-1 with TRBJ1-2; the D gene is possibly TRBD1 (6 bases). Germline lookup yields CDR1 SQVTM and CDR2 ANQGSEA. Trimming removed 7 bases from V and 4 bases from J, with 22 bases in between. This CDR3 has 15 amino acids. Variable domain in full (rest from reference TRBV29-1 and TRBJ1-2): SAVISQKPSRDICQRGTSLTIQCQVDSQVTMMFWYRQQPGQSLTLIATANQGSEATYESGFVIDKFPISRPNLTFSTLTVSNMSPEDSSIYLCSALIRQASGYGYTFGSGTRLTVV.

This chain uses TRBV19 with TRBJ1-2; no firm D call. V gave up 7 bases and J gave up 4 bases, with 13 bases separating them. In germline, CDR1 is LNHDA, CDR2 SQIVND (reference sequence). This CDR3 contains 13 residues. CDR3 bases: TGTGCCAGTAACACGGGGAACTTCTATGGCTACACCTTC. It codes for CASNTGNFYGYTF.

V gene TRBV4-3 combines with J gene TRBJ2-5; no reliable D call. The CDR3 consists of 12 residues. CDR1 and CDR2 from the germline V gene are LGHNA and YSLEER. V lost 2 bases to trimming and J lost 4 bases, with 5 bases between them. CDR3 DNA: TGCGCCAGCAGCCAATTTGGAGAGACCCAGTACTTC. Translation: CASSQFGETQYF.

V gene TRBV9 combines with J gene TRBJ1-2; TRBD1 might be the D (5 bases). Deletions cut 0 bases from V and 7 bases from J, with 13 bases between. The germline V gene encodes CDR1 SGDLS and CDR2 YYNGEE. The CDR3 runs 14 residues. The CDR3 DNA reads as TGTGCCAGCAGCGTAGAAACTGTAAGGGGTGGCTACACCTTC. This translates into CASSVETVRGGYTF.

The V call is TRBV19, the J call TRBJ1-1, with D uncertain. This CDR3 contains 13 residues. CDR1 is LNHDA and CDR2 is SQIVND in the germline V gene (reference sequence). V lost 6 bases and J 6 bases, leaving 14 bases between the germline ends. CDR3 sequence: CASSERGRAEAFF. The CDR3 DNA is TGTGCCAGTAGCGAGCGGGGTAGAGCTGAAGCTTTCTTT.

This clone was detected only once. The chain is built from TRBV29-1 and TRBJ2-5; 8 bases line up with TRBD2. CDR1 is SQVTM and CDR2 is ANQGSEA in the germline V gene. The CDR3 is 14 amino acids. Unmatched junction bases numbered 10, after V lost 7 bases and J lost 3 bases. The DNA of the CDR3 is TGCAGCGCCCTCACCGCGGGGGGAAAAGAGACCCAGTACTTC. It is translated as CSALTAGGKETQYF.

The J gene is TRBJ2-3, the V gene TRBV5-1, with a tentative D call TRBD2 (5 bases). The V end was cut by 4 bases, the J end by 2 bases, with 11 bases between. The CDR3 runs to 14 residues. Germline V lookup: CDR1 SGHRS, CDR2 YFSETQ. In DNA, the CDR3 is TGCGCCAGCAGCACGGACTCTCTCACAGATACGCAGTATTTT. It codes for CASSTDSLTDTQYF.

The chain carries TRBV5-1 and TRBJ1-2; D ambiguous. The CDR3 loop spans 13 amino acids. With 2 bases removed from V and 2 bases from J, the gap between germline ends came to 7 bases. CDR1 is SGHRS and CDR2 is YFSETQ in the germline V gene. The chain's CDR3 is CASSFTENYGYTF. The DNA for the CDR3 is TGCGCCAGCAGCTTCACAGAGAACTATGGCTACACCTTC.

The chain recombines TRBV15 with TRBJ2-1; tentatively, D is TRBD1 (6 bases). Looked up from germline, CDR1 is LNHNV and CDR2 is YYDKDF (reference sequence). The CDR3 runs to 15 residues. V was shortened by 3 bases and J by 6 bases, with 15 bases between the two germline ends. The CDR3 loop is CATSSTKRGSNEQFF. The CDR3 DNA reads as TGTGCCACCAGCAGCACGAAGAGGGGGTCCAATGAGCAGTTCTTC.

The rearrangement joins TRBV6-6 to TRBJ1-3; D ambiguous. Germline CDR1 and CDR2: MNHNY and SVGAGI (reference sequence). The CDR3 length is 15 residues. Deletions cut 2 bases from V and 11 bases from J, with 19 bases between. The chain's CDR3 is CASSYDFGTKGSIYF. In DNA, the CDR3 is TGTGCCAGCAGTTACGATTTTGGCACGAAAGGATCCATATATTTT.

The rearrangement links TRBV7-2 to TRBJ1-2; 9 bases match TRBD1. This CDR3 contains 15 residues. V gave up 4 bases and J gave up 4 bases; unmatched junction bases: 7. Germline V lookup: CDR1 SGHTA, CDR2 FQGNSA. CDR3 loop: CASSSSGTGIYGYTF. The CDR3 bases are TGTGCCAGCAGCTCGTCCGGGACAGGGATCTATGGCTACACCTTC.

The genes are TRBV6-1 and TRBJ2-7, with 11 nucleotides matching TRBD2. V shed 8 bases, J shed 2 bases, and the junction held 5 bases outside the gene matches. This CDR3 spans 14 amino acids. Germline V gives CDR1 MNHNS, CDR2 SASEGT. The CDR3 DNA follows: TGTGCCAGCGGAGGGACTAGCGGTCCCTACGAGCAGTACTTC. Residues: CASGGTSGPYEQYF.

The gene calls are TRBV29-1 and TRBJ2-7, with TRBD2 matching over 9 bases. Per germline, CDR1 SQVTM and CDR2 ANQGSEA. With V trimmed by 7 bases and J by 0 bases, 1 base remained unmatched. CDR3 length equals 12 residues. The CDR3 reads CSGTSDSYEQYF. CDR3 bases: TGCAGCGGGACTAGCGACTCCTACGAGCAGTACTTC.